This T cell receptor beta chain is drawn from a study of shared clonotypes between healthy human individuals. Splitting of each subset's genomic DNA was done evenly across several immunoSEQ plates. Sequencing was performed with immunoSEQ multiplex PCR; in TCRdb, only in-frame clones are kept and a portion is missing. The sample shows about 2 million clones, roughly 96% of them seen only once. Findings and caveats of the study: Memory subsets generally showed lower estimated richness than naive subsets.

A word on this clone: What it binds is not known.

Sequencing was carried out using naive CD4+ T cells sorted from blood. Subset here: CD45RA+ positively selected. This clonotype originated in a man between 18 and 35 years old in good health.

CDR3 DNA: TGCAGTGCCACGGGCCGGCACGAGCAGTACTTC. Translated, it gives CSATGRHEQYF. The chain joins TRBV20-1 to TRBJ2-7; D is unclear. The CDR3 contains 11 residues. Germline CDR1 is DFQATT and CDR2 is SNEGSKA (reference sequence). The V gene lost 6 bases and the J gene lost 5 bases, with 11 bases spanning the gap.